Listed below are T cell receptor beta chains from one sample, sequenced in a study of blood T cell repertoires in COVID-19. The protocol was immunoSEQ multiplex PCR, while the TCRdb copy is restricted to in-frame clones and leaves out a portion. The sample lists about 20,000 clones; 85% to 90% were seen once. Sequencing was carried out using peripheral blood. These receptors were taken from a woman in her sixties or seventies with active COVID-19. The CDR3 runs from the conserved cysteine through the conserved F or W. The D gene is left open where the match is weak. For some rows the clone size is stated as once, few or many, or as a class when expanded; others skip it.

D	length	size	V	J	DNA	CDR3
NA	13	NA	TRBV10-2	TRBJ2-5	TGCGCCAGCAGTGAGTCGGAGCGAGAGACCCAGTACTTC	CASSESERETQYF
NA	14	once	TRBV6-2/TRBV6-3	TRBJ1-1	TGTGCCAGCAGTTTTGCCAGGGCCCTCACTGAAGCTTTCTTT	CASSFARALTEAFF
TRBD2	16	NA	TRBV18	TRBJ2-3	TGTGCCAGCCGAGCCAAGGCCAGCGGGGGGTCAGATACGCAGTATTTT	CASRAKASGGSDTQYF
NA	12	NA	TRBV11-2	TRBJ2-7	TGTGCCAGCAGCTTGCGCGGACTCGAGAACTACTTC	CASSLRGLENYF
TRBD1	15	NA	TRBV9	TRBJ1-2	TGTGCCAGCAGCGGCCGACAGGGGGTAGACTATGGCTACACCTTC	CASSGRQGVDYGYTF
TRBD2	15	NA	TRBV4-1	TRBJ2-7	TGCGCCAGCAGCCAAGACTTTTCTAGCGGGGGTGAGCAGTACTTC	CASSQDFSSGGEQYF
NA	15	NA	TRBV5-1	TRBJ2-3	TGCGCCAGCAGCGTCAACGGGGAACGCACAGATACGCAGTATTTT	CASSVNGERTDTQYF
NA	13	NA	TRBV2	TRBJ1-2	TGTGCCAGCAGTGAGGGAGGTAACTATGGCTACACCTTC	CASSEGGNYGYTF
TRBD2	15	once	TRBV7-2	TRBJ2-3	TGTGCCAGCGGCCTCCTTGGGGGGGTACCAGATACGCAGTATTTT	CASGLLGGVPDTQYF
NA	17	NA	TRBV3-1/TRBV3-2	TRBJ2-3	TGTGCCAGCAGCCAAGAGGTTCCGGTGGGGGCCACAGATACGCAGTATTTT	CASSQEVPVGATDTQYF
NA	14	NA	TRBV5-4	TRBJ1-2	TGTGCCAGCAGCACCGGACGGGAAGCGAGGGGCTACACCTTC	CASSTGREARGYTF
NA	13	few	TRBV5-1	TRBJ2-2	TGCGCCAGCTTTCCCGGGGGCACCGGGGAGCTGTTTTTT	CASFPGGTGELFF
NA	16	few	TRBV4-1	TRBJ1-5	TGCGCCAGCAGCCAAGACTGGGACTACCTCTTTGGGCCCCAGCATTTT	CASSQDWDYLFGPQHF
TRBD1	15	NA	TRBV2	TRBJ2-7	TGTGCCAGCAGTGAGGGGACAGGGCCGAACTACGAGCAGTACTTC	CASSEGTGPNYEQYF
TRBD2	16	NA	TRBV9	TRBJ2-1	TGTGCCAGCAGCCCTTTAGCGGGGGTTTCCTACAATGAGCAGTTCTTC	CASSPLAGVSYNEQFF